This paragraph reports one T cell receptor beta chain. Sequencing of TCR beta was performed on blood CD8+ and CD4+ T cells. Included as multiple sclerosis controls were treatment-naive patients who had stable or active relapsing-remitting disease. In contrast to the negatively isolated CD8+ and CD4+ T cells, TEMRA cells were FACS-enriched. With V trimmed by 5 bases and J by 8 bases, 9 bases remained unmatched. In germline, CDR1 is SEHNR, CDR2 FQNEAQ (reference sequence). This CDR3 has 14 amino acids. The record originates from a study of CD8 T cells in Susac syndrome. Random-hexamer reverse transcription was applied to about 0.5 to 1 ug RNA. Amplification of TCR beta CDR3 was carried out by immunoSEQ multiplex PCR, which covered 54 Vbeta and 13 Jbeta segments. TCRdb called the immunoSEQ multiplex PCR reads again in MiXCR, with one record for every CDR3 protein. Here the sample spans some 400,000 distinct CDR3 sequences, approximately 89% being singletons.

This chain joins TRBV7-9 and TRBJ1-2; 9 positions agree with TRBD1. The receptor's source is a human donor with multiple sclerosis. The sequencing sample was made of CD8+ T cells from PBMCs. The chain's CDR3 is CASSPPTGGWGYTF. The CDR3 DNA follows: TGTGCCAGCAGCCCACCGACAGGGGGTTGGGGCTACACCTTC.